The 6 T cell receptor beta chains in this list originate from one sample, sequenced in a study of shared clonotypes between healthy human individuals. Sequencing was performed with immunoSEQ multiplex PCR; in TCRdb, only in-frame clones are kept and a portion is missing. The table has approximately 500,000 clones, about 80% seen once. The sequenced material came from PBMCs. These receptors were taken from a woman in her thirties or forties in good health. Some clones in this sample may be carry-over from other donors' samples.

This rearrangement joins TRBV7-9 to TRBJ2-5; TRBD1 matches 7 bases. V shed 5 bases and J 4 bases; nucleotides not matched to a gene: 10. Per the germline V gene, CDR1 is SEHNR and CDR2 is FQNEAQ (reference sequence). The CDR3 totals 15 residues. The CDR3 bases are TGTGCCAGCAGCACTAACTATAGGGGGCGAGAGACCCAGTACTTC. Encoded protein: CASSTNYRGRETQYF. Full variable domain (rest looked up from reference TRBV7-9 and TRBJ2-5): DTGVSQNPRHKITKRGQNVTFRCDPISEHNRLYWYRQTLGQGPEFLTYFQNEAQLEKSRLLSDRFSAERPKGSFSTLEIQRTEQGDSAMYLCASSTNYRGRETQYFGPGTRLLVL.

The rearrangement joins TRBV7-2 to TRBJ2-6, with D uncertain. V gave up 5 bases and J gave up 0 bases, with 8 bases separating them. The CDR3 is 15 amino acids. Germline V gene lookup returns CDR1 SGHTA and CDR2 FQGNSA. CDR3 sequence: CASSRSFSGANVLTF. CDR3 coding DNA: TGTGCCAGCAGCCGATCCTTCTCTGGGGCCAACGTCCTGACTTTC. The full variable domain, its missing parts supplied by reference TRBV7-2 and TRBJ2-6, is GAGVSQSPSNKVTEKGKDVELRCDPISGHTALYWYRQSLGQGLEFLIYFQGNSAPDKSGLPSDRFSAERTGGSVSTLTIQRTQQEDSAVYLCASSRSFSGANVLTFGAGSRLTVL.

This clone was observed a few times. The genes are TRBV11-2 and TRBJ2-3; possible D gene TRBD1, 5 bases. V shed 1 base and J shed 0 bases, with 14 bases lying between them. This CDR3 comprises 17 residues. Germline assignment: CDR1 SGHAT and CDR2 FQNNGV. As DNA, the CDR3 is TGTGCCAGCAGCTTAGCCCAGGGTCTAAGTAGCACAGATACGCAGTATTTT. This codes for CASSLAQGLSSTDTQYF.

Details on this clone: The likely explanation is a read error, given a far larger clone one base away. CDR3 nucleotides: TGTGCCAGCAGTGAAGGGGCAAGGGGCACCGGGGAGCTGTTTTTT. This sequence encodes CASSEGARGTGELFF. The genes are TRBV25-1 and TRBJ2-2; maybe TRBD1 (5 bases). V was cut by 2 bases and J by 4 bases, with 11 bases left in between. The CDR3 sequence is 15 residues long. From germline, CDR1 is MGHDK and CDR2 SYGVNS.

The rearrangement uses TRBV7-9 and TRBJ2-2; D uncertain. In germline, CDR1 is SEHNR, CDR2 FQNEAQ (reference sequence). Trimming shortened V by 5 bases and J by 7 bases, and 11 bases separated the two germline ends. The CDR3 consists of 13 residues. The CDR3 sequence is CASSPLRGGELFF. The CDR3, as DNA: TGTGCCAGCAGCCCCTTGCGAGGCGGGGAGCTGTTTTTT. The whole variable domain, remainder taken from reference TRBV7-9 and TRBJ2-2, is DTGVSQNPRHKITKRGQNVTFRCDPISEHNRLYWYRQTLGQGPEFLTYFQNEAQLEKSRLLSDRFSAERPKGSFSTLEIQRTEQGDSAMYLCASSPLRGGELFFGEGSRLTVL.

The genes are TRBV27 and TRBJ2-5, with TRBD1 identical over 7 bases. There are 13 residues in the CDR3. From germline, CDR1 is MNHEY and CDR2 SMNVEV (reference sequence). The V segment lost 2 bases and the J segment 5 bases; nucleotides outside the gene matches: 2. The CDR3 here is CASSLNRGETQYF. CDR3 nucleotide sequence: TGTGCCAGCAGTTTAAACAGGGGTGAGACCCAGTACTTC.